These 24 T cell receptor beta chains came from one sample sequenced in a study of blood T cell repertoires in COVID-19. Only in-frame clones appear in the TCRdb table, and some are missing; sequencing was by immunoSEQ multiplex PCR. The sample has approximately 260,000 clones; about four fifths are singletons. Specimen: peripheral blood. The receptors shown here come from a woman older than 75 with acute or convalescent COVID-19.

The V and J genes are TRBV6-5 and TRBJ2-2; 10 positions match TRBD1. V gave up 5 bases and J gave up 4 bases; unmatched junction bases: 4. This CDR3 has 15 amino acids. The V gene's germline CDR1 is MNHEY and CDR2 SVGAGI. Here the CDR3 reads CASSPGTGVTGELFF. CDR3 DNA: TGTGCCAGCAGTCCCGGGACAGGGGTCACCGGGGAGCTGTTTTTT.

This chain links TRBV29-1 with TRBJ1-3; TRBD1 matches 10 bases. The ends lost 8 bases at V and 0 bases at J; junction bases unmatched: 4. CDR3 length: 14 amino acids. Germline V lookup: CDR1 SQVTM, CDR2 ANQGSEA. CDR3 residues: CSFRTGGSGNTIYF. The CDR3 DNA follows: TGCAGCTTTCGGACAGGGGGCTCTGGAAACACCATATATTTT.

The chain combines TRBV10-3 with TRBJ2-7, with D hard to call. V shed 0 bases and J shed 6 bases, with 9 bases lying between them. In germline, CDR1 is ENHRY, CDR2 SYGVKD. The CDR3 spans 13 residues. CDR3 residues: CAISESLGREQYF. In DNA, the CDR3 is TGTGCCATCAGTGAGTCACTCGGTCGCGAGCAGTACTTC.

The chain has TRBV12-3 or TRBV12-4 and TRBJ1-4; D uncertain. There are 11 residues in the CDR3. The V and J ends lost 5 bases and 14 bases respectively, with 12 bases between them. CDR3: CASSGLGELFF. The CDR3 DNA reads TGTGCCAGCAGTGGACTTGGAGAGCTGTTTTTT.

CDR3 residues: CSVRDSSLETQYF. DNA of the CDR3: TGCAGCGTACGGGACAGCTCTCTGGAGACCCAGTACTTC. This chain uses TRBV29-1 with TRBJ2-5; TRBD1 agrees at 7 bases. Trimming took 6 bases from V and 5 from J; bases not matched to a gene: 9. CDR1 SQVTM and CDR2 ANQGSEA come from the germline V gene. CDR3 length equals 13 residues.

The chain carries TRBV28 and TRBJ1-1, with 9 bases fitting TRBD1. There are 15 residues in the CDR3. V trimming: 5 bases; J trimming: 11 bases; junction bases outside the gene matches: 15. Germline loops: CDR1 MDHEN, CDR2 SYDVKM. Here the CDR3 DNA reads TGTGCCAGCAGTCTAGGGACAGGGTCGACGCGAGGGGCTTTCTTT. Translation gives CASSLGTGSTRGAFF.

Remarks on this clone: Additional DNA sequences in this sample encode the identical CDR3. The V call is TRBV29-1, the J call TRBJ2-1; 11 bases agree with TRBD1. The CDR3 totals 15 residues. The germline V gene has CDR1 SQVTM and CDR2 ANQGSEA. The J segment lost 6 bases and the V segment lost 4 bases, leaving 8 bases of the junction unmatched. The CDR3 sequence: CSVGGGTGGINEQFF. In nucleotides, the CDR3 is TGCAGCGTTGGGGGTGGGACAGGGGGTATCAATGAGCAGTTCTTC.

The J gene is TRBJ2-1, the V gene TRBV5-1; 8 bases match TRBD1. V was pared by 4 bases and J by 1 base, with 4 bases of the junction left unmatched. Germline V CDR1 and CDR2: SGHRS, YFSETQ. This CDR3 spans 15 amino acids. CDR3 sequence reads: CASSLRQGSYNEQFF. The CDR3 DNA reads as TGCGCCAGCAGCCTCCGACAGGGGTCCTACAATGAGCAGTTCTTC.

This sequence joins TRBV30 and TRBJ2-7; D is perhaps TRBD1 (5 bases). Trimming stripped 5 bases from V and 6 bases from J, with 17 bases between. This CDR3 region has 13 residues. CDR1 and CDR2 (germline): GTSNPN, SVGIG (reference sequence). The CDR3 DNA reads as TGTGCCTGGGACCCGCTAATGCAGGGCGAGCAGTACTTC. Its translation is CAWDPLMQGEQYF.

V gene TRBV2 combines with J gene TRBJ2-7; the match to TRBD1 covers 7 bases. The CDR3 is made up of 14 amino acids. Germline-derived CDR1 and CDR2 are SNHLY and FYNNEI. V trimming: 6 bases; J trimming: 1 base; junction bases outside the gene matches: 6. In nucleotides, the CDR3 is TGTGCCAGCAGGACCGGGACAGTTTCCTACGAGCAGTACTTC. Its translation is CASRTGTVSYEQYF.

This rearrangement joins TRBV5-1 to TRBJ1-3; 8 positions agree with TRBD1. This CDR3 is 15 amino acids long. Germline-derived CDR1 and CDR2 are SGHRS and YFSETQ. Losses at the gene ends were 4 bases for V and 0 bases for J; bases not matched to a gene: 3. Here the CDR3 reads CASSNTGGSGNTIYF. CDR3 nucleotides: TGCGCCAGCAGCAATACAGGGGGCTCTGGAAACACCATATATTTT. The full variable domain, in which reference TRBV5-1 and TRBJ1-3 provide the parts outside the CDR3, is KAGVTQTPRYLIKTRGQQVTLSCSPISGHRSVSWYQQTPGQGLQFLFEYFSETQRNKGNFPGRFSGRQFSNSRSEMNVSTLELGDSALYLCASSNTGGSGNTIYFGEGSWLTVV.

This sequence joins TRBV19 and TRBJ2-7; 9 nucleotides agree with TRBD1. CDR1 is LNHDA and CDR2 is SQIVND in the germline V gene (reference sequence). V lost 5 bases to trimming and J lost 1 base; unmatched junction nucleotides: 6. This CDR3 spans 15 amino acids. CDR3 bases: TGTGCCAGTAGTCCGTACAGGGGGCAGTCCTACGAGCAGTACTTC. Protein: CASSPYRGQSYEQYF.

The chain couples TRBV9 to TRBJ1-2, with 9 bases that match TRBD1. Germline V gives CDR1 SGDLS, CDR2 YYNGEE. This CDR3 has 16 residues. The V and J ends lost 0 bases and 1 base, in that order; junction bases with no gene match: 4. The CDR3 DNA reads TGTGCCAGCAGCGTAGGTGGGACAGGGTTTAACTATGGCTACACCTTC. It codes for CASSVGGTGFNYGYTF.

In its sample, this clone was seen a few times. The chain uses TRBV9 and TRBJ1-1; TRBD1 agrees at 7 bases. V was pared by 0 bases and J by 4 bases, with 9 bases of the junction left unmatched. CDR3 length: 16 residues. The germline V gene has CDR1 SGDLS and CDR2 YYNGEE. The DNA of the CDR3 is TGTGCCAGCAGCGTAGCAAGGGGGCCTATGATCACTGAAGCTTTCTTT. It is translated as CASSVARGPMITEAFF.

J is TRBJ1-5 and V is TRBV2; maybe TRBD1 (5 bases). Germline V gene data show CDR1 as SNHLY and CDR2 as FYNNEI. The CDR3 is 14 amino acids. Trimming removed 3 bases from V and 5 bases from J, with 11 bases in between. The CDR3 nucleotides read TGTGCCAGCAGTGAGGGGCAGGTGGATCAGCCCCAGCATTTT. Translated: CASSEGQVDQPQHF.

Details on this clone: Different DNA sequences within this sample yield the same CDR3. The chain couples TRBV3-1 (or the pseudogene TRBV3-2) to TRBJ1-3; D remains unclear. V dropped 1 base and J dropped 1 base, with 5 bases sitting between them. Germline values: CDR1 LGHDT, CDR2 YNNKEL (reference sequence). This CDR3 region has 14 residues. CDR3 amino acids: CASSQAGSGNTIYF. Here the CDR3 DNA reads TGTGCCAGCAGCCAAGCGGGGTCTGGAAACACCATATATTTT.

The genes are TRBV3-1 (or the pseudogene TRBV3-2) and TRBJ2-7, with 7 bases lining up with TRBD1. Losses at the gene ends were 0 bases for V and 0 bases for J; bases not matched to a gene: 5. Germline V gene data show CDR1 as LGHDT and CDR2 as YNNKEL (reference sequence). The CDR3 length is 16 residues. CDR3 in DNA: TGTGCCAGCAGCCAAGAAGGGACAGTGCCCTCCTACGAGCAGTACTTC. The encoded protein is CASSQEGTVPSYEQYF.

The V and J genes are TRBV18 and TRBJ1-2; possibly TRBD1 for D (5 bases). V shed 5 bases and J shed 0 bases, with 13 bases lying between them. CDR3 size: 15 residues. Germline V gene data show CDR1 as KGHSH and CDR2 as LQKENI. CDR3 amino acids: CASSEYKGANYGYTF. The CDR3 DNA sequence: TGTGCCAGCTCAGAGTATAAAGGGGCTAACTATGGCTACACCTTC.

The chain carries TRBV5-5 and TRBJ2-2; no reliable D call. V lost 2 bases to trimming and J lost 1 base, with 3 bases between them. CDR3 length: 13 amino acids. Germline V gene sequence: CDR1 SGHKS, CDR2 YYEKEE (reference sequence). The DNA for the CDR3 is TGTGCCAGCAGCTTACAGAACACCGGGGAGCTGTTTTTT. This gives the protein CASSLQNTGELFF.

The rearrangement joins TRBV5-4 to TRBJ1-6, with a possible D match to TRBD1 (5 bases). The V gene lost 0 bases and the J gene lost 5 bases, with 9 bases spanning the gap. This CDR3 is 15 amino acids long. CDR1 SGHNT and CDR2 YYREEE come from the germline V gene (reference sequence). The CDR3 coding sequence is TGTGCCAGCAGCTTGGGGGGGGGAAATAATTCACCCCTCCACTTT. It is translated as CASSLGGGNNSPLHF.

This clone was found once. This chain connects TRBV11-2 to TRBJ2-1; 8 nucleotides match TRBD1. Trimming took 3 bases from V and 8 from J; bases not matched to a gene: 0. The CDR3 has 12 amino acids. The V gene's germline CDR1 is SGHAT and CDR2 FQNNGV. In DNA, the CDR3 is TGTGCCAGCAGCTTGGACAGGGATGAGCAGTTCTTC. Its translation: CASSLDRDEQFF. Full variable domain (missing parts from reference TRBV11-2 and TRBJ2-1): EAGVAQSPRYKIIEKRQSVAFWCNPISGHATLYWYQQILGQGPKLLIQFQNNGVVDDSQLPKDRFSAERLKGVDSTLKIQPAKLEDSAVYLCASSLDRDEQFFGPGTRLTVL.

This chain uses TRBV5-1 with TRBJ2-3, with a possible D match to TRBD2 (6 bases). V lost 4 bases, J lost 3 bases, and 15 bases lay in between. Germline V gene sequence: CDR1 SGHRS, CDR2 YFSETQ. The CDR3 runs to 15 residues. CDR3 sequence: CASSPRAGRTDTQYF. The CDR3 DNA reads as TGCGCCAGCAGCCCCCGGGCGGGGAGGACAGATACGCAGTATTTT.

This clone was observed once. The J gene is TRBJ1-6, the V gene TRBV5-4; a possible D gene is TRBD1 (6 bases). V was cut by 4 bases and J by 9 bases, with 23 bases left in between. CDR1 and CDR2 (germline): SGHNT, YYREEE (reference sequence). The CDR3 runs to 17 residues. In DNA, the CDR3 is TGTGCCAGCAGCAAGGGGGGGGAGGGTCTAAGGTTTTCACCCCTCCACTTT. Translated, it gives CASSKGGEGLRFSPLHF.

The rearrangement uses TRBV11-2 and TRBJ2-1; the D is unclear. The CDR3 runs 13 residues. V dropped 5 bases and J dropped 7 bases, with 12 bases sitting between them. CDR1 is SGHAT, CDR2 FQNNGV, per germline. DNA for the CDR3: TGTGCCAGCAGCACTTCCCCGCGGAATGAGCAGTTCTTC. Amino acid sequence: CASSTSPRNEQFF.